The clone carrying this T cell receptor (beta chain) was observed a single time. Antigen: not known. Trimming took 0 bases from V and 4 from J, leaving 12 bases between them. Germline loops: CDR1 PRHDT, CDR2 FYEKMQ (reference sequence). The CDR3 is 15 amino acids. This record comes from a study of cytomegalovirus exposure and HLA in healthy donors. For the study at large: From HLA-typed donors, an early data release held around 80 million unique TCRs. Notes on the study in general: When a later analysis was performed, an Asian-associated ancestry cluster reportedly had fewer N-insertions than the roughly 640-donor mean.

Primers for the PCR totalled 60 Vbeta and 13 Jbeta. As handled by the study authors: Later, tens of millions of unique TCR beta chains were counted in an analysis, and roughly 11 million of them were shared. Profiling relied on immunoSEQ multiplex PCR, and the TCRdb table lists in-frame clones only, not all of them. V and J calls and clone size are those listed in that table; D and trimming were worked out from the DNA. The table shows approximately 150,000 clones, with 82% occurring only once. The gene calls are TRBV13 and TRBJ1-2; D gene unclear. Sequencing was performed on PBMCs. This clonotype originated in a male donor in good health and CMV-seronegative. CDR3 in DNA: TGTGCCAGCAGCTTAGGGGCAGCACCTAGCTATGGCTACACCTTC. Translation gives CASSLGAAPSYGYTF.